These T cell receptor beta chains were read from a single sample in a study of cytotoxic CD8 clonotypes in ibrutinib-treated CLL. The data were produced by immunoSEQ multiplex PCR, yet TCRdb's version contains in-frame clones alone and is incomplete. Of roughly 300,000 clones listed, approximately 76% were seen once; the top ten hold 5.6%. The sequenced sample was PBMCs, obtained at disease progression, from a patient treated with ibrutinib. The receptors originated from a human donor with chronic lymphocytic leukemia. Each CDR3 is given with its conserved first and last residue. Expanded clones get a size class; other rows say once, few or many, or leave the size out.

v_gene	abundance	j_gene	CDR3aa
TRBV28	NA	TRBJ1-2	CASSLYRGGGGYTF
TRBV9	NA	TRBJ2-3	CASSVGGRALTSTDTQYF
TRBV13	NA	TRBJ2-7	CASSSSQGEQYF
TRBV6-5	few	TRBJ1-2	CASSKTTNYGYTF
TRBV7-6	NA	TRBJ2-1	CASSLVLDRENEQFF
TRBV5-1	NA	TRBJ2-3	CASSSTGTSTDTQYF
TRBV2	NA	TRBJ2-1	CASSTGGEGEQFF
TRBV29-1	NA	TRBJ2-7	CSVVRDRDLYEQYF
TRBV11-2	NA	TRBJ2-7	CASSSPYEQYF
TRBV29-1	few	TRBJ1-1	CSVEGSTEAFF
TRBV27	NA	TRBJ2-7	CASRLAGGGSYEQYF
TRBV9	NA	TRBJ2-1	CASSVATGGDEQFF
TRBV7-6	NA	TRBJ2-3	CASSLGPGTSAATDTQYF
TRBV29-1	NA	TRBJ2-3	CSGGAWGDTQYF
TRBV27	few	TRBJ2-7	CASSLTPGSYEQYF
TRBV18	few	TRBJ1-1	CASSGSLNTEAFF
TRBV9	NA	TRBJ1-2	CASSVGRRTVYGYTF
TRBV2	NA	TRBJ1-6	CASFYTGSYNSPLHF
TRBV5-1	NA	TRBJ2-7	CASSKGTGLFYEQYF
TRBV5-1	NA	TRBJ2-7	CASSFTGGPGEQYF
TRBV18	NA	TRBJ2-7	CASSPSEPFLGGSYEQYF
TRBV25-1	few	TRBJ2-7	CASSQGLAGVWAYEQYF
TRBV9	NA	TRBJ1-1	CASSVEGTGWTEAFF
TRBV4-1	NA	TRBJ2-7	CASSHWPAVSYEQYF
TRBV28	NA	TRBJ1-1	CASSLGNTEAFF
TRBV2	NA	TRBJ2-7	CASSVPPYEQYF
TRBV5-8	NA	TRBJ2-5	CASRRRGGETQYF
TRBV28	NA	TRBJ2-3	CASSPLAFGTDTQYF
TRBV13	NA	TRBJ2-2	CASSQTGGNTGELFF
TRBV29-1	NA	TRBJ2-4	CSVGGEVLSAKNIQYF
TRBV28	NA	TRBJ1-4	CASSSRARTTNEKLFF
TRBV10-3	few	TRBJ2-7	CAIRPGLLYEQYF
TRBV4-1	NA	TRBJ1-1	CASSPSPGRTEAFF
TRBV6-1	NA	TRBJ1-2	CASSESLKGYGYTF
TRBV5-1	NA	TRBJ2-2	CASSSVWHNTGELFF
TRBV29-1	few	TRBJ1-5	CSVGGYDQPQHF
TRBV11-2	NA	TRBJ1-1	CASSSTALVPGVGTEAFF
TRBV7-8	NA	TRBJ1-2	CASSLDGGPGVGYGYTF
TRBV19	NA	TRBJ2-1	CASSILGGRAYNEQFF
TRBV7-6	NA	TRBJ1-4	CASSARDIRTNEKLFF
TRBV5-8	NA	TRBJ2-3	CASSFKVLLGTDTQYF
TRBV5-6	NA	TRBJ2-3	CASSPSTDTQYF